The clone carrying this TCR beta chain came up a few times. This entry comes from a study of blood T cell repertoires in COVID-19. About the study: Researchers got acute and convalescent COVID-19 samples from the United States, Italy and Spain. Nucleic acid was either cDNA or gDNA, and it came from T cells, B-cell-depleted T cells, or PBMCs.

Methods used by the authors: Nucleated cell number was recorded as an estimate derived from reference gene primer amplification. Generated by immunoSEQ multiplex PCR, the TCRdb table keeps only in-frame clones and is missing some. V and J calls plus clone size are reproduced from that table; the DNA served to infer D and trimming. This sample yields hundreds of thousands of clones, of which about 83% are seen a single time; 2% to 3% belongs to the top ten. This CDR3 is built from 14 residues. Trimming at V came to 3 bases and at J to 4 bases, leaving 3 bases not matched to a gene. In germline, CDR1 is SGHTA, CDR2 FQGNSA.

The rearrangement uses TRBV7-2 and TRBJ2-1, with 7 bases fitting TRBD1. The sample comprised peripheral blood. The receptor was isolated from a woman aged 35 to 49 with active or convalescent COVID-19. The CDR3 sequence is CASSFRGQYNEQFF. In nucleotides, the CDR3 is TGTGCCAGCAGCTTCCGGGGACAGTACAATGAGCAGTTCTTC.